The rows below give T cell receptor beta chains drawn from one sample of a study of T cells in localized non-small cell lung cancer. Clones were sequenced by immunoSEQ multiplex PCR, and TCRdb holds only the in-frame ones, with some missing. The sample contains about 59,000 clones, about 90% of which appear only once. The material sequenced was peripheral blood, taken before any cancer treatment. Receptors were obtained from a man aged 40 to 75 with stage I squamous cell lung carcinoma. Each CDR3 is given with its conserved first and last residue. A D gene is named only where the DNA matches it firmly. Clone size is shown for a subset of rows, as once, few, many or a class of expanded clone.

v_gene: TRBV16
j_gene: TRBJ1-5
abundance: -
d_gene: -
CDR3nt: TGTGCCAGCAGCCAATCGAACAATCAGCCCCAGCATTTT
CDR3aa: CASSQSNNQPQHF

v_gene: TRBV4-1
j_gene: TRBJ2-1
abundance: -
d_gene: -
CDR3nt: TGCGCCAGCAGCCAAGATCTCTTCAATGAGCAGTTCTTC
CDR3aa: CASSQDLFNEQFF

v_gene: TRBV9
j_gene: TRBJ2-7
abundance: -
d_gene: TRBD1
CDR3nt: TGTGCCAGCAGCCTAGGACAGGGCTCCTACGAGCAGTACTTC
CDR3aa: CASSLGQGSYEQYF

v_gene: TRBV13
j_gene: TRBJ2-7
abundance: -
d_gene: -
CDR3nt: TGTGCCAGCAGCTTAGTGAAGGCCCTAACCTACGAGCAGTACTTC
CDR3aa: CASSLVKALTYEQYF

v_gene: TRBV13
j_gene: TRBJ2-3
abundance: -
d_gene: -
CDR3nt: TGTGCCAGCAGGTGGGGGGGCGAATCAGATACGCAGTATTTT
CDR3aa: CASRWGGESDTQYF

v_gene: TRBV19
j_gene: TRBJ2-7
abundance: -
d_gene: TRBD2
CDR3nt: TGTGCCAGTAGTTTCAGCGGGAGAGGACGCGAGCAGTACTTC
CDR3aa: CASSFSGRGREQYF

v_gene: TRBV30
j_gene: TRBJ1-4
abundance: -
d_gene: -
CDR3nt: TGTGCCTGGAGTGTCAGGGCGGAAGGTAGTGGACTGTTTTTT
CDR3aa: CAWSVRAEGSGLFF

v_gene: TRBV5-1
j_gene: TRBJ2-3
abundance: -
d_gene: TRBD2
CDR3nt: TGCGCCAGCAGCTTGCCCTTGGGGGGGGTTGGCACAGATACGCAGTATTTT
CDR3aa: CASSLPLGGVGTDTQYF

v_gene: TRBV7-8
j_gene: TRBJ2-3
abundance: -
d_gene: TRBD2
CDR3nt: TGTGCCAGCAGCCTCTACGGGACTAGCGGGAGGGCAGATACGCAGTATTTT
CDR3aa: CASSLYGTSGRADTQYF

v_gene: TRBV30
j_gene: TRBJ1-4
abundance: -
d_gene: TRBD1
CDR3nt: TGTGCCTGGAGAGAAGGACAGGGCTCGGAAAAACTGTTTTTT
CDR3aa: CAWREGQGSEKLFF

v_gene: TRBV28
j_gene: TRBJ1-4
abundance: once
d_gene: -
CDR3nt: TGTGCCAGCGGGACTACTAATGAAAAACTGTTTTTT
CDR3aa: CASGTTNEKLFF

v_gene: TRBV5-1
j_gene: TRBJ2-7
abundance: -
d_gene: -
CDR3nt: TGCGCCAGCAGCTTTAATACCCAGGGAGATCCCTACGAGCAGTACTTC
CDR3aa: CASSFNTQGDPYEQYF

v_gene: TRBV18
j_gene: TRBJ1-1
abundance: -
d_gene: TRBD1
CDR3nt: TGTGCCAGCTCACCAGGCTACAGGGGAAAGAACACTGAAGCTTTCTTT
CDR3aa: CASSPGYRGKNTEAFF

v_gene: TRBV7-8
j_gene: TRBJ1-5
abundance: -
d_gene: -
CDR3nt: TGTGCCAGCAGCTTAGAGGGGCTAGGCAATCAGCCCCAGCATTTT
CDR3aa: CASSLEGLGNQPQHF

v_gene: TRBV7-2
j_gene: TRBJ1-4
abundance: -
d_gene: -
CDR3nt: TGTGCCAGCAGCCGGTCAGGGGCAACTAATGAAAAACTGTTTTTT
CDR3aa: CASSRSGATNEKLFF

v_gene: TRBV28
j_gene: TRBJ1-5
abundance: medium-sized
d_gene: -
CDR3nt: TGTGCCAGCAGAAACCCCGTGGGCCCTCTAGAACAGCCCCAGCATTTT
CDR3aa: CASRNPVGPLEQPQHF

v_gene: TRBV6-1
j_gene: TRBJ2-5
abundance: -
d_gene: -
CDR3nt: TGTGCCATCTTAGACGCGTCGGAGACCCAGTACTTC
CDR3aa: CAILDASETQYF

v_gene: TRBV11-2
j_gene: TRBJ2-7
abundance: -
d_gene: TRBD2
CDR3nt: TGTGCCAGCAGCTCTCTAGCGGGAGTATACGAGCAGTACTTC
CDR3aa: CASSSLAGVYEQYF

v_gene: TRBV14
j_gene: TRBJ2-7
abundance: -
d_gene: -
CDR3nt: TGTGCCAGCAGCCAACCGGGGCCGCCCTACGAGCAGTACTTC
CDR3aa: CASSQPGPPYEQYF

v_gene: TRBV11-2
j_gene: TRBJ2-1
abundance: -
d_gene: -
CDR3nt: TGTGCCAGCAGCTTAAATCTCATAAATGAGCAGTTCTTC
CDR3aa: CASSLNLINEQFF

v_gene: TRBV15
j_gene: TRBJ2-3
abundance: -
d_gene: -
CDR3nt: TGTGCCACCAGCAGAGCCTTATGGGCCGAAGATACGCAGTATTTT
CDR3aa: CATSRALWAEDTQYF

v_gene: TRBV9
j_gene: TRBJ2-3
abundance: -
d_gene: TRBD2
CDR3nt: TGTGCCAGCAGCGTCGGACTAGCGGTGGGCACAGATACGCAGTATTTT
CDR3aa: CASSVGLAVGTDTQYF

v_gene: TRBV10-3
j_gene: TRBJ2-1
abundance: -
d_gene: -
CDR3nt: TGTGCCATCTCGGGAGAGTATTACAATGAGCAGTTCTTC
CDR3aa: CAISGEYYNEQFF

v_gene: TRBV27
j_gene: TRBJ2-2
abundance: -
d_gene: -
CDR3nt: TGTGCCAGCAGTCTACAAGGGAGAGTAGGGACCGGGGAGCTGTTTTTT
CDR3aa: CASSLQGRVGTGELFF

v_gene: TRBV2
j_gene: TRBJ1-1
abundance: -
d_gene: TRBD1
CDR3nt: TGTGCCAGCAGCGCCGACAGGGCCGCTTTCTTT
CDR3aa: CASSADRAAFF

v_gene: TRBV5-1
j_gene: TRBJ2-2
abundance: -
d_gene: -
CDR3nt: TGCGCCAGCAGCTTGGCCTCACCCGGGGAGCTGTTTTTT
CDR3aa: CASSLASPGELFF

v_gene: TRBV30
j_gene: TRBJ2-1
abundance: -
d_gene: TRBD2
CDR3nt: TGTGCCTGGACCAATAGCGGGAGGTACTACAATGAGCAGTTCTTC
CDR3aa: CAWTNSGRYYNEQFF

v_gene: TRBV6-5
j_gene: TRBJ2-1
abundance: -
d_gene: -
CDR3nt: TGTGCCAGCAGTGACTTCCGGGGCAGACGGTTCTTC
CDR3aa: CASSDFRGRRFF

v_gene: TRBV7-8
j_gene: TRBJ2-1
abundance: -
d_gene: -
CDR3nt: TGTGCCAGCAGCACAAGGACGACTATACTCCATGAGCAGTTCTTC
CDR3aa: CASSTRTTILHEQFF

v_gene: TRBV7-2
j_gene: TRBJ2-7
abundance: -
d_gene: -
CDR3nt: TGTGCCAGCAGCTTAGCCCCGGCTGTCTACGAGCAGTACTTC
CDR3aa: CASSLAPAVYEQYF

v_gene: TRBV4-3
j_gene: TRBJ2-1
abundance: -
d_gene: -
CDR3nt: TGCGCCAGCAGCCAAGTTCCTAGAAATGAGCAGTTCTTC
CDR3aa: CASSQVPRNEQFF

v_gene: TRBV7-8
j_gene: TRBJ1-4
abundance: once
d_gene: -
CDR3nt: TGTGCCAGCAGCTTAGGGGGTAATAATGAAAAACTGTTTTTT
CDR3aa: CASSLGGNNEKLFF

v_gene: TRBV19
j_gene: TRBJ1-2
abundance: -
d_gene: -
CDR3nt: TGTGCCAGTAGTACGAATATGGGGCCGGACACCTTC
CDR3aa: CASSTNMGPDTF

v_gene: TRBV7-9
j_gene: TRBJ2-3
abundance: -
d_gene: -
CDR3nt: TGTGCCAGCAGCATTAGCGGATACACAGATACGCAGTATTTT
CDR3aa: CASSISGYTDTQYF

v_gene: TRBV27
j_gene: TRBJ1-4
abundance: -
d_gene: TRBD1
CDR3nt: TGTGCCAGCATTTTAACCGGGACAGGGAGACGAACTAATGAAAAACTGTTTTTT
CDR3aa: CASILTGTGRRTNEKLFF

v_gene: TRBV4-2
j_gene: TRBJ2-2
abundance: -
d_gene: TRBD1
CDR3nt: TGTGCCAGCAGCCAAGAACATCCCGGGACAGACGAGAACACCGGGGAGCTGTTTTTT
CDR3aa: CASSQEHPGTDENTGELFF

v_gene: TRBV11-2
j_gene: TRBJ2-3
abundance: -
d_gene: TRBD2
CDR3nt: TGTGCCAGCAGCTCACTAGCGGGAGTCGGGCTGCGCAAGATAGATACGCAGTATTTT
CDR3aa: CASSSLAGVGLRKIDTQYF

v_gene: TRBV29-1
j_gene: TRBJ1-1
abundance: -
d_gene: -
CDR3nt: TGCAGCGTTGCTCGTTACACTGAAGCTTTCTTT
CDR3aa: CSVARYTEAFF

v_gene: TRBV6-5
j_gene: TRBJ2-1
abundance: -
d_gene: -
CDR3nt: TGTGCCAGCAGTCTTAGACGGAGACTGAATGAGCAGTTCTTC
CDR3aa: CASSLRRRLNEQFF

v_gene: TRBV28
j_gene: TRBJ1-5
abundance: -
d_gene: TRBD1
CDR3nt: TGTGCCAGCAGTTTATATAGGGGGCGAAGCAATCAGCCCCAGCATTTT
CDR3aa: CASSLYRGRSNQPQHF

v_gene: TRBV11-3
j_gene: TRBJ2-4
abundance: -
d_gene: -
CDR3nt: TGTGCCAGCAGCTTTAGCCCCAGGGACATTCAGTACTTC
CDR3aa: CASSFSPRDIQYF

v_gene: TRBV4-3
j_gene: TRBJ1-6
abundance: -
d_gene: TRBD1
CDR3nt: TGCGCCAGCAGCGTATCCGGGACAGAGAATTCACCCCTCCACTTT
CDR3aa: CASSVSGTENSPLHF

v_gene: TRBV13
j_gene: TRBJ2-3
abundance: -
d_gene: -
CDR3nt: TGTGCCAGCAGCTCTGGGGGCGTAACAGATACGCAGTATTTT
CDR3aa: CASSSGGVTDTQYF